The T cell receptor (beta chain) under discussion was sequenced for a study of tumor-infiltrating lymphocytes in localized non-small cell lung cancer (dated by TCRdb to about 2021). Study-level background: Several histologies were represented in the cohort, which also included both smokers and never-smokers as well as patients whose samples were collected after neoadjuvant chemotherapy. TCR sequencing was one of several integrated assays, alongside flow cytometry, multiplex immunofluorescence, RNA-seq, exome sequencing and proteomics, applied to the same patients. Each patient contributed resected tumor tissue and uninvolved lung tissue from the same patient, described as non-adjacent to the tumor. In total, the ICON cohort was made up of about 160 surgical patients who had localized non-small cell lung cancer and whose tumors were resected. A total of 60 or so patients were included in the paired tumor versus uninvolved lung comparison of immunoSEQ T-cell fraction. What the authors observed across the whole study: Because different assays used different pieces of the same tissue, technical variation could not be distinguished from intratumor heterogeneity. TCR-derived T-cell fraction did not differ between the flow cytometry-defined immunotypes IM1 (good prognosis) and IM2 (poor prognosis). Because assay coverage varied across patients depending on available tissue quantity, TCR sequencing was performed for only a subset of the cohort. Tumor T-cell fraction from TCR sequencing was not associated with recurrence-free survival (p = 0.61). TCRbeta sequencing supported higher T cell infiltration in tumors than in uninvolved lung tissue, consistent with immunofluorescence CD3 counts.

About this clone: Its cognate antigen has yet to be identified. No base quality values were provided; no much bigger clone lies one nucleotide off.

The germline ends are 14 bases apart after V is trimmed by 5 bases and J by 6 bases. The CDR3 covers 13 residues, taking in both the cysteine and the phenylalanine. CDR3 DNA is the only sequence kept; it has 39 bases, read in frame from the first base. CDR1 and CDR2, per the germline V gene (reference sequence), are MNHEY and SMNVEV. Patient enrollment in ICON started in early 2016, and the final patient was enrolled in September 2018. In a subcohort of approximately 76 patients, fresh tumor and matched uninvolved tissue were collected for in-depth immune analyses, with TCR sequencing among those analyses. No cell sorting was done, and TCR sequencing was instead run on DNA isolated from bulk tissue. The T-cell fraction in tumor and uninvolved lung tissue was provided by TCR sequencing with the immunoSEQ assay. As for the original processing: For survival analysis, patients were divided into high (upper tertile) and low (lower two tertiles) T-cell fraction groups, which were compared by log-rank test. A signed-rank test was used to check for differences in T-cell fraction between paired tumor and uninvolved lung. Drawn from immuneACCESS, this table holds only the in-frame rearrangements with V and J called that TCRdb kept. Clones are partly lost; checked studies trace under half to an unresolved V gene and leave the rest unexplained. V and J calls plus clone size are reproduced from that table; the DNA served to infer D and trimming. Recorded for this sample are 11,000 or so clones; roughly 84% of them occurred a single time. The ten largest account for around 7.9% of the sample.

Material for sequencing was lung tumor tissue. The sequence was collected from a human donor with non-small cell lung cancer. Rearrangement joined TRBV27 to TRBJ2-7; there is no confident call for the D gene. The CDR3: CASSPTTEAEQYF. At the DNA level, the sequence is TGTGCCAGCAGTCCAACGACGGAAGCCGAGCAGTACTTC.